The T cell receptor (beta chain) described here comes from a study of blood T cells in healthy people across ages. At the level of the study: There was about one barcoded beta molecule captured by template switching per two T cells.

A second about 6 to 12 cycle PCR used barcoded and J-beta primers. TCRdb reprocessed the 5' RACE reads via MiXCR and lists one record per CDR3 protein. Here the sample spans 550,000 to 600,000 distinct CDR3 sequences, roughly 48% being singletons. The people who gave samples were healthy Caucasians from Russia, aged roughly 6 to 100. General study results and limits: Naive CD4+ cell counts and diversity both ran higher in long-lived than in aged donors.

As concerns this clonotype: Its target is not known.

Germline CDR1 LGHDT, CDR2 YNNKEL (reference sequence). The V end was cut by 4 bases, the J end by 14 bases, with 20 bases between. CDR3 length: 14 residues. This clonotype was obtained from a man older than 75 in good health. Material: blood. The chain employs TRBV3-1 and TRBJ1-4, with D tentatively TRBD1 (5 bases). DNA of the CDR3: TGTGCCAGCAGCCCCTCCCGGGAGGGACGGATGCTGTTTTTT. Protein sequence: CASSPSREGRMLFF.